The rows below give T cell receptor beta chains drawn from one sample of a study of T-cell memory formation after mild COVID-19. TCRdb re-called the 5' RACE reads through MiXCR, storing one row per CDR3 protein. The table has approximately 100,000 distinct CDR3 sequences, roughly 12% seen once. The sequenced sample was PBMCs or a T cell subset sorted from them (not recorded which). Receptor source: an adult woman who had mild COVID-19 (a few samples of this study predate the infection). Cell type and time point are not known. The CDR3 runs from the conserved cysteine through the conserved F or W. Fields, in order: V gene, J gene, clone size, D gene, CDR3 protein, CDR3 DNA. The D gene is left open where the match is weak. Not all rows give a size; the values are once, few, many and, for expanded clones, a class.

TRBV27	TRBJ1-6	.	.	CASSPGNSPLHF	TGTGCCAGCAGTCCAGGGAATTCACCCCTCCACTTT
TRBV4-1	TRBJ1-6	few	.	CASSQERSGRVELSPLHF	TGCGCCAGCAGCCAAGAGCGGTCGGGGAGGGTCGAGCTTTCACCCCTCCACTTT
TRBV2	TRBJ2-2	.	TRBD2	CASSGLAGRAGELFF	TGTGCCAGCAGTGGACTAGCGGGGAGGGCCGGGGAGCTGTTTTTT
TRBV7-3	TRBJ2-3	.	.	CASSSAGVITDTQYF	TGTGCCAGCAGCTCCGCTGGGGTGATCACAGATACGCAGTATTTT
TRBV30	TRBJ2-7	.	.	CAWRGPPSSYEQYF	TGTGCCTGGAGGGGACCCCCCTCCTCCTACGAGCAGTACTTC
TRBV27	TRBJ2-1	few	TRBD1	CASSLRDRDRFYEQFF	TGTGCCAGCAGTTTACGGGACCGGGACAGGTTTTATGAGCAGTTCTTC
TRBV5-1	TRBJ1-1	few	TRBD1	CASSSTGEGEAFF	TGCGCCAGCAGCTCGACAGGGGAGGGCGAAGCTTTCTTT
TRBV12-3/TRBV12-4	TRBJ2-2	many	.	CASSFVANSPGELFF	TGTGCCAGCAGTTTCGTGGCTAACTCACCCGGGGAGCTGTTTTTT
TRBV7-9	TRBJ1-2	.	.	CASSLEGGRYGYTF	TGTGCCAGCAGCTTAGAAGGGGGACGGTATGGCTACACCTTC
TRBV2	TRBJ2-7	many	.	CASLLALGYEQYF	TGTGCCAGCCTTCTAGCATTAGGTTACGAGCAGTACTTC
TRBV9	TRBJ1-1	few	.	CASSVGDTNTEAFF	TGTGCCAGCAGCGTAGGGGATACGAACACTGAAGCTTTCTTT
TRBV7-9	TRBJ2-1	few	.	CASSSTAEQFF	TGTGCCAGCAGCTCTACTGCTGAGCAGTTCTTC
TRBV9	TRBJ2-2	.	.	CASSVSGAGRHDGELFF	TGTGCCAGCAGCGTATCAGGGGCAGGGAGGCATGACGGGGAGCTGTTTTTT